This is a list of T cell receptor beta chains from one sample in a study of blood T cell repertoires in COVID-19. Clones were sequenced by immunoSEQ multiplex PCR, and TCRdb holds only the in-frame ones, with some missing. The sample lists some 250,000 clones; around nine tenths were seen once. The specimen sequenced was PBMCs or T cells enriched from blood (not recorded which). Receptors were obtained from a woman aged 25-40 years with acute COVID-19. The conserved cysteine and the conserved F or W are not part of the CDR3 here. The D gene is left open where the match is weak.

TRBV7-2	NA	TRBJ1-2	ASSPGTSGGYT
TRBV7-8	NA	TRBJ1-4	ASSRGGGLSEKLF
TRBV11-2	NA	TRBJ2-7	ASSPRTLGSAYEQY
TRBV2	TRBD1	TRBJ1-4	ASSLQGRGEKLF
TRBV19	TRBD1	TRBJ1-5	ASRPRSGTGRPSNQPQH
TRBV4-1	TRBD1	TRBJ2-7	ASSQEVTGDSEQY
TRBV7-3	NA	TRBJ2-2	ASSVQVPGELF
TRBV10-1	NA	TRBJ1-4	ASSESPGEKLF
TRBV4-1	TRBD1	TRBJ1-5	ASSQGQGASQPQH
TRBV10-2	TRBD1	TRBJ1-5	ASSEPGQGSQPQH
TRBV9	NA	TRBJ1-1	ASSATTYTEAF
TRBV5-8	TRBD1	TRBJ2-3	ASSFPTGGWRDTQY
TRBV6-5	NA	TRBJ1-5	ASPTKGGEQPQH
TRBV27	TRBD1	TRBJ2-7	ASAPGTASYEQY
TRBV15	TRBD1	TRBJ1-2	ATSPRGDRGHYGYT
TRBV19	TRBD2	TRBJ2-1	ASVTGTSGNEQF
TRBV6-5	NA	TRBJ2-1	ASKSGGEYNEQF
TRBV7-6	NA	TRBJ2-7	ASSLADRTNTYEQY
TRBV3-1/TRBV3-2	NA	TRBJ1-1	ASSREWVLGEGTEAF
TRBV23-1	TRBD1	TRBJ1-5	ASSHSLRDRERRRNQPQH
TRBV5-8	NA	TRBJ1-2	ASSLRGHRVESGYT
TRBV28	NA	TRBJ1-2	ASSYPEAPYYGYT
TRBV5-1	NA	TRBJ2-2	ASSLVQSEHGELF
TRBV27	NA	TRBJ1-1	ASSLGGNTEAF
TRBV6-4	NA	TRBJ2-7	ASSDPTPGEAYEQY
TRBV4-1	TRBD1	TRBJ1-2	ASSQTLQGQGGYT
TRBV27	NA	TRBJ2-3	ASSSGSTDTQY
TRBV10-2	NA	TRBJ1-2	ASSESIRVRSYGYT
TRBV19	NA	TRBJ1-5	ASSSVNQPQH
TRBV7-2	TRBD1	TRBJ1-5	ASSYLTGDQPQH
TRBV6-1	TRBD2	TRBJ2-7	ASRWTSGSSYEQY
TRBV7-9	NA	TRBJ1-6	ASSLGGALH
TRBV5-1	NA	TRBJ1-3	ASSLTRRDSGNTIY
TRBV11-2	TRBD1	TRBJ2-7	ASSRPGQGSPYEQWY
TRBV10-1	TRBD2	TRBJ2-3	ASSDTSGKKYEGDTQY
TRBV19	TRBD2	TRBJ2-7	ASSFGTSVSYEQY
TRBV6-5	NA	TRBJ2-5	ASNRVGETQY
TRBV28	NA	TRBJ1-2	ASSLQGSGYGYT
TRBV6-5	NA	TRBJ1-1	ASRPSQGNTEAF
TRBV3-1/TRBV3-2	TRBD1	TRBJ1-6	ASSHRQGVTYNSPLH
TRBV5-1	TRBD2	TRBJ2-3	ASSLGTSGASTDTQY
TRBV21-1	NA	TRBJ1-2	ASSTGPYGYT
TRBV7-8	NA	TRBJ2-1	ASSLDLAHSYNEQF
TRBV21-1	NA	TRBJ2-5	ASNWGGETQY
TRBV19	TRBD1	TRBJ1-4	ASSIRQGFAEKLF
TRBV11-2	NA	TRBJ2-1	ASSLNIQGTYNEQF
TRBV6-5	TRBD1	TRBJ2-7	ASIRDRDLPEQY
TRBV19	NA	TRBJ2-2	ASSRWAAGPNTGELF
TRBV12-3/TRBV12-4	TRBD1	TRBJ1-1	ANGQGGTEAF
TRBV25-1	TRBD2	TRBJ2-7	ASSERGERYQQY
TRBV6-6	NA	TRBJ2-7	ASSYEGREQY
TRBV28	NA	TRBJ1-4	ASTQGATNEKLF
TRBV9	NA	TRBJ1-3	ASSVEVRSSGNTIY
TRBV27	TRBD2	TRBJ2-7	ASRPIAGGSYEQY